The next 23 T cell receptor beta chains were all read from a single sample in a study of CD4 and CD8 cells across lung adenocarcinoma regions. TCRdb passed the PCR reads through MiXCR, listing each CDR3 protein once. The table has 12,000 or so distinct CDR3 sequences, less than 60% seen once. The sequencing sample was made of CD8+ T cells from the margin of a lung tumor. The receptor source for this set is a female donor with lung adenocarcinoma. The CD4 and CD8 labels of this study may be unreliable.

About this clonotype: A read error may account for a junction end that differs from germline. The chain carries TRBV6-1 and TRBJ2-1, with 7 bases fitting TRBD1. The DNA end is more similar to TRBJ2-7, so the J call may be wrong. CDR1 and CDR2 from the germline V gene are MNHNS and SASEGT. CDR3 size: 15 residues. Here the CDR3 DNA reads TGTGCCCGCAGATTCCAGGGGGTGAGCGGAGATGCGCAGTACTTC. As protein: CARRFQGVSGDAQYF.

Note on this clonotype: Since a much larger clone is just one base distant, this may be a read error. This chain uses TRBV24-1 with TRBJ2-5; D is undetermined. TRBJ2-1 explains the end of the DNA better; the J call may be wrong. Germline CDR1 KGHDR, CDR2 SFDVKD. The CDR3 runs to 11 residues. The CDR3 DNA reads TGTGCCACCAGTGGTGAGGAGACCCAGTTCTTC. Its protein product is CATSGEETQFF.

This chain links TRBV15 with TRBJ2-1; tentatively, D is TRBD2 (5 bases). The J call is in doubt because the DNA end fits TRBJ2-5 better. CDR1 is LNHNV, CDR2 YYDKDF, per germline (reference sequence). The CDR3 consists of 15 residues. The CDR3 here is CATSRDPLDGETQYF. CDR3 DNA: TGTGCCACCAGCAGAGACCCACTAGACGGAGAGACCCAGTACTTC.

Turning to this clonotype: The junction differs from germline at one of its ends, possibly a read error. V is TRBV6-1 and J is TRBJ2-1; 11 nucleotides align to TRBD2. CDR1 and CDR2 (germline): MNHNS, SASEGT. CDR3 length: 15 amino acids. As DNA, the CDR3 is TGTGCCAGCGGACTCTCCGGGACTAGCGGCAATGCGCAGTTCTTT. The encoded protein is CASGLSGTSGNAQFF.

This clonotype was recorded a few times. The J gene is TRBJ2-1, the V gene TRBV9; D ambiguous. The CDR3 is 13 residues long. Germline V gene sequence: CDR1 SGDLS, CDR2 YYNGEE. With 0 bases removed from V and 15 bases from J, the gap between germline ends came to 16 bases. CDR3 loop: CASSVAPGESPFF. As DNA, the CDR3 is TGTGCCAGCAGCGTAGCCCCGGGTGAGTCCCCGTTCTTC.

The table lists this clonotype with a count of one. V usage is TRBV18 and J usage is TRBJ2-1; TRBD2 matches at 16 bases. The J call may be in error: the DNA end matches TRBJ2-7 better. This CDR3 has 18 amino acids. Germline-derived CDR1 and CDR2 are KGHSH and LQKENI. The CDR3 coding sequence is TGTGCCAGCTCACTTGGGACTAGCGGGGGGGCCAAAGCGTACGAGCAGTACTTC. Translating it yields CASSLGTSGGAKAYEQYF.

To note about this clonotype: A read error may be the cause here, since a much bigger clone is one base away. This rearrangement joins TRBV7-2 to TRBJ1-2; no clear D gene. Germline V gives CDR1 SGHTA, CDR2 FQGNSA. The CDR3 extends over 12 amino acids. V was shortened by 5 bases and J by 12 bases, with 16 bases between the two germline ends. In DNA form, the CDR3 reads TGTGCCAGCAGCACCTCACAGAGGAGCGACACCTTC. This codes for CASSTSQRSDTF.

About this clonotype: One end of the junction varies from germline; a read error may be responsible. This rearrangement joins TRBV12-3 or TRBV12-4 to TRBJ2-1; D remains ambiguous. The CDR3 has 12 amino acids. The CDR3 spells CANSFGGDAQFF. The DNA of the CDR3 is TGTGCCAACAGTTTCGGCGGAGATGCGCAGTTCTTC.

This clonotype was observed a few times. J is TRBJ2-1 and V is TRBV20-1, with TRBD2 matching over 7 bases. CDR1 DFQATT and CDR2 SNEGSKA come from the germline V gene (reference sequence). The junction had 15 bases not matched to a gene; V was cut back by 6 bases and J by 7 bases. This CDR3 has 15 amino acids. CDR3: CSAIPRGAGTNEQFF. As DNA, the CDR3 is TGCAGTGCGATCCCGAGGGGAGCGGGGACGAATGAGCAGTTCTTC.

This clonotype was seen a handful of times. This chain uses TRBV18 with TRBJ2-3; no firm D call. Germline values: CDR1 KGHSH, CDR2 LQKENI. CDR3 length: 15 residues. With 0 bases removed from V and 7 bases from J, the gap between germline ends came to 14 bases. In nucleotides, the CDR3 is TGTGCCAGCTCACCACCTAACCTGGACGAGTATACGCAGTATTTT. This translates into CASSPPNLDEYTQYF.

Points on this clonotype: One end of the junction is discordant with germline, which a read error may explain. The chain has TRBV4-1 and TRBJ2-1, with D unclear. Per germline, CDR1 MGHRA and CDR2 YSYEKL. There are 15 residues in the CDR3. In DNA form, the CDR3 reads TGCGCCAGCAGCAAAGAAGCCCATACCTACAATGAGCAGTTCTTC. Its protein is CASSKEAHTYNEQFF.

This clonotype was counted at least ten times. The chain combines TRBV27 with TRBJ1-5; 8 bases align to TRBD1. Trimming cost V 6 bases and J 0 bases; bases outside gene matches: 4. This CDR3 contains 15 residues. CDR1 MNHEY and CDR2 SMNVEV come from the germline V gene (reference sequence). The CDR3 spells CASRVTGVSNQPQHF. CDR3 in DNA: TGTGCCAGCAGGGTGACAGGGGTTAGCAATCAGCCCCAGCATTTT.

This chain links TRBV6-5 with TRBJ1-5, with no clear D. CDR1 is MNHEY and CDR2 is SVGAGI in the germline V gene. There are 15 residues in the CDR3. V shed 3 bases and J shed 2 bases, with 11 bases lying between them. CDR3 nucleotide sequence: TGTGCCAGCAGTTATCGGTTGGACGGCAATCAGCCCCAGCATTTT. This gives the protein CASSYRLDGNQPQHF.

The chain is built from TRBV11-2 and TRBJ2-1, with D possibly being TRBD1 (5 bases). The CDR3 runs to 12 residues. Germline assignment: CDR1 SGHAT and CDR2 FQNNGV. Trimming took 5 bases from V and 10 from J, leaving 12 bases between them. Written as DNA, the CDR3 is TGTGCCAGCAGCCAGCAGGGTTGGGAGCAGTTCTTC. Amino acids: CASSQQGWEQFF.

This clonotype appeared a few times. This chain uses TRBV5-6 with TRBJ2-6; D is unresolved. V dropped 7 bases and J dropped 0 bases, with 8 bases sitting between them. The germline CDR1 and CDR2 sequences are SGHDT and YYEEEE. The CDR3 totals 14 residues. The DNA for the CDR3 is TGTGCCAGCCAGAGACCCTCTGGGGCCAACGTCCTGACTTTC. Its protein product is CASQRPSGANVLTF.

V usage is TRBV20-1 and J usage is TRBJ2-5, with TRBD2 identical over 8 bases. J was trimmed by 0 bases and V by 4 bases; bases with no gene match: 7. Germline V gene lookup returns CDR1 DFQATT and CDR2 SNEGSKA (reference sequence). This CDR3 spans 15 amino acids. The CDR3 coding sequence is TGCAGTGCTATGCCGGGACTAGGATACCAAGAGACCCAGTACTTC. Translated, it gives CSAMPGLGYQETQYF.

This chain links TRBV6-1 with TRBJ2-3; 7 nucleotides match TRBD1. Germline V lookup: CDR1 MNHNS, CDR2 SASEGT. The ends lost 5 bases at V and 0 bases at J; junction bases unmatched: 8. CDR3 length: 16 residues. DNA of the CDR3: TGTGCCAGCAGTAAGGACAGGCAGACTAGCACAGATACGCAGTATTTT. Its translation: CASSKDRQTSTDTQYF.

The rearrangement uses TRBV6-1 and TRBJ2-2, with TRBD2 matching over 8 bases. Germline CDR1 MNHNS, CDR2 SASEGT. The CDR3 has 13 amino acids. Trimming removed 5 bases from V and 9 bases from J; junction bases left unmatched: 5. The CDR3 is CASSLGTSWELFF. The CDR3 coding sequence is TGTGCCAGCAGTCTCGGGACTAGTTGGGAGCTGTTTTTT.

This clonotype was seen ten or more times. Here the CDR3 DNA reads TGTGCCAGCAGCTCCGCAGCCGGGACAGGGTACTACAATGAGCAGTTCTTC. Amino acids: CASSSAAGTGYYNEQFF. This chain joins TRBV7-2 and TRBJ2-1; TRBD1 aligns across 9 bases. After removal of 4 bases from V and 3 bases from J, the junction contained 10 bases not matched to a gene. The CDR3 runs 17 residues. CDR1 and CDR2 from the germline V gene are SGHTA and FQGNSA.

This chain links TRBV6-1 with TRBJ2-1, with D maybe TRBD2 (7 bases). CDR1 MNHNS and CDR2 SASEGT come from the germline V gene. The V gene lost 6 bases and the J gene lost 13 bases, with 22 bases spanning the gap. The CDR3 spans 14 residues. The DNA of the CDR3 is TGTGCCAGCAGGGGGGGGGGGGCCAAAAACATTCAGTTCTTC. This gives the protein CASRGGGAKNIQFF.

The chain employs TRBV27 and TRBJ2-3; D is unresolved. Germline V CDR1 and CDR2: MNHEY, SMNVEV (reference sequence). This CDR3 comprises 13 residues. Trimming shortened V by 3 bases and J by 2 bases, and 6 bases separated the two germline ends. This CDR3 is CASSFFITDTQYF. For the CDR3, the DNA is TGTGCCAGCAGTTTCTTTATCACAGATACGCAGTATTTT.

The chain employs TRBV6-1 and TRBJ2-1; TRBD2 agrees at 8 bases. The DNA end lines up better with TRBJ2-5; the J call may be wrong. The CDR3 is made up of 14 amino acids. Per the germline V gene, CDR1 is MNHNS and CDR2 is SASEGT. CDR3 nucleotides: TGTGCCAGCAGTGGAGCGGGAGTCCCCAAGACCCAGTACTTC. As protein: CASSGAGVPKTQYF.

The chain carries TRBV6-1 and TRBJ2-1; perhaps TRBD2 as D (5 bases). Germline lookup yields CDR1 MNHNS and CDR2 SASEGT. Trimming took 6 bases from V and 4 from J, leaving 16 bases between them. CDR3 length: 15 residues. The CDR3 DNA is TGTGCCAGCAGACTCAGACCGGGGAGTTACAATGAGCAGTTCTTC. It codes for CASRLRPGSYNEQFF.